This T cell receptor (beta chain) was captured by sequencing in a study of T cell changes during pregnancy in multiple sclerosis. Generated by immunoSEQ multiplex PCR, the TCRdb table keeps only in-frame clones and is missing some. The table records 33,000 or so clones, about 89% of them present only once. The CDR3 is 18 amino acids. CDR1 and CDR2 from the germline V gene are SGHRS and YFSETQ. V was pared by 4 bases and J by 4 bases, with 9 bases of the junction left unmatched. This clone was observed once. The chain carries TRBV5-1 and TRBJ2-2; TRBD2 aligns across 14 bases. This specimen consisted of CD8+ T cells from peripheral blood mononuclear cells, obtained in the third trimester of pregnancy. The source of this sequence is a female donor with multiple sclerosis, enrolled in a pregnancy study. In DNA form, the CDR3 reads TGCGCCAGCAGCCTAGGACTAGCGGGAGGTGTGAGCACCGGGGAGCTGTTTTTT. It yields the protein CASSLGLAGGVSTGELFF.